These 27 T cell receptor beta chains share one sample of origin, sequenced in a study of blood T cell repertoires in COVID-19. Only in-frame clones appear in the TCRdb table, and some are missing; sequencing was by immunoSEQ multiplex PCR. The sample includes roughly 34,000 clones, approximately 85% seen only once; the top ten take 7.5% to 10%. Material for sequencing was peripheral blood. The receptors derive from an elderly man with active COVID-19.

The V and J genes are TRBV18 and TRBJ1-5; D uncertain. The CDR3 runs to 16 residues. The germline gives CDR1 KGHSH, CDR2 LQKENI. Trimming took 3 bases from V and 2 from J, leaving 14 bases between them. CDR3 coding DNA: TGTGCCAGCTCACCGCTCGGTGGTTTGGGCAATCAGCCCCAGCATTTT. Protein sequence: CASSPLGGLGNQPQHF.

The rearrangement links TRBV6-1 to TRBJ2-7, with no clear D. V lost 3 bases to trimming and J lost 4 bases, with 4 bases between them. CDR1 MNHNS and CDR2 SASEGT come from the germline V gene. The length of the CDR3 is 11 residues. CDR3 nucleotides: TGTGCCAGCAGTGATCGGTACGAGCAGTACTTC. Residues: CASSDRYEQYF.

The V call is TRBV6-5, the J call TRBJ2-1, with 11 bases that match TRBD1. The ends lost 7 bases at V and 9 bases at J; junction bases unmatched: 8. The CDR3 has 14 residues. CDR1 and CDR2 (germline): MNHEY, SVGAGI. Here the CDR3 reads CASNPGQGVGEQFF. The CDR3 DNA is TGTGCCAGCAACCCGGGACAGGGGGTAGGTGAGCAGTTCTTC.

The chain has TRBV6-5 and TRBJ1-1; D gene ambiguous. Trimming removed 5 bases from V and 3 bases from J, with 13 bases in between. Looked up from germline, CDR1 is MNHEY and CDR2 is SVGAGI. CDR3 length equals 14 residues. DNA for the CDR3: TGTGCCAGCAGTCGCCGGGGTCGGGACACTGAAGCTTTCTTT. Its protein product is CASSRRGRDTEAFF.

This clone has only a few counts. The V gene is TRBV3-1 (or the pseudogene TRBV3-2), the J gene TRBJ2-4, with 9 bases lining up with TRBD1. Germline CDR1 reads LGHDT; CDR2 reads YNNKEL (reference sequence). The CDR3 covers 16 residues. The ends lost 3 bases at V and 10 bases at J; junction bases unmatched: 13. The CDR3 nucleotides are TGTGCCAGCAGCCAGGAGACAGGGGGGGGACCTTGGATTCAGTACTTC. Amino acids: CASSQETGGGPWIQYF.

J is TRBJ2-2 and V is TRBV2; D perhaps matches TRBD2 (5 bases). CDR3 length equals 15 residues. The V end lost 7 bases, the J end lost 2 bases, and 14 bases lay between the germline ends. Germline CDR1 reads SNHLY; CDR2 reads FYNNEI. CDR3 in amino acids: CASTSRELNTGELFF. Written as DNA, the CDR3 is TGTGCCAGCACCAGCCGGGAATTAAACACCGGGGAGCTGTTTTTT.

This sequence joins TRBV5-5 and TRBJ2-5; 9 bases agree with TRBD1. CDR3 size: 16 residues. V shed 3 bases and J 0 bases; nucleotides not matched to a gene: 6. Germline lookup yields CDR1 SGHKS and CDR2 YYEKEE (reference sequence). The CDR3 DNA reads as TGTGCCAGCAGCTCACCCGACAGGGGGTACCAAGAGACCCAGTACTTC. It translates to CASSSPDRGYQETQYF.

This clone was seen once. The chain joins TRBV20-1 to TRBJ2-2; 9 nucleotides agree with TRBD2. The germline V gene encodes CDR1 DFQATT and CDR2 SNEGSKA (reference sequence). With 3 bases clipped from V and 3 bases from J, the junction kept 11 bases outside the gene matches. The CDR3 extends over 17 amino acids. CDR3 loop: CSASPPSGVGDTGELFF. The CDR3 nucleotides read TGCAGTGCTAGTCCCCCTAGCGGGGTAGGGGACACCGGGGAGCTGTTTTTT.

The chain joins TRBV2 to TRBJ2-7; TRBD1 aligns across 7 bases. Trimming at V came to 7 bases and at J to 4 bases, leaving 7 bases not matched to a gene. This CDR3 has 13 amino acids. Germline assignment: CDR1 SNHLY and CDR2 FYNNEI. The CDR3 DNA sequence: TGTGCCAGCAAGGTTAACAGGGGTTACGAGCAGTACTTC. Its translation: CASKVNRGYEQYF.

CDR3 coding DNA: TGCGCCAGCAGCTTCACTACAGGGAACACTGAAGCTTTCTTT. It yields the protein CASSFTTGNTEAFF. V and J are TRBV5-1 and TRBJ1-1; D possibly corresponds to TRBD1 (5 bases). With 2 bases removed from V and 1 base from J, the gap between germline ends came to 9 bases. CDR3 size: 14 residues. CDR1 SGHRS and CDR2 YFSETQ come from the germline V gene.

This chain connects TRBV20-1 to TRBJ2-7, with a tentative D call TRBD1 (5 bases). Trimming left V 3 bases short and J 4 bases short, with 13 bases between. The CDR3 consists of 13 residues. Germline V CDR1 and CDR2: DFQATT, SNEGSKA (reference sequence). The CDR3 protein is CSASGQDNYEQYF. The CDR3 nucleotides read TGCAGTGCTAGTGGCCAGGACAATTACGAGCAGTACTTC.

The genes are TRBV2 and TRBJ2-5; D possibly corresponds to TRBD2 (6 bases). The germline CDR1 and CDR2 sequences are SNHLY and FYNNEI. Deletions cut 5 bases from V and 5 bases from J, with 15 bases between. The CDR3 is made up of 14 amino acids. CDR3 nucleotide sequence: TGTGCCAGCAGTCCGACTAGGTCTGGGGAGACCCAGTACTTC. It codes for CASSPTRSGETQYF.

The V call is TRBV5-1, the J call TRBJ1-2; a weak D match, TRBD1 (6 bases). From germline, CDR1 is SGHRS and CDR2 YFSETQ. The germline V and J ends were trimmed by 2 bases and 6 bases, with 11 bases remaining between them. The CDR3 consists of 13 residues. The CDR3 nucleotides are TGCGCCAGCAGCTTATCAGAGGGGGATGGCTACACCTTC. It encodes CASSLSEGDGYTF.

The gene calls are TRBV6-5 and TRBJ2-1; the D is unclear. Trimming cost V 0 bases and J 4 bases, with 10 bases left between them. This CDR3 has 15 amino acids. Germline values: CDR1 MNHEY, CDR2 SVGAGI. The CDR3: CASSYSRNSYNEQFF. CDR3 sequence (DNA): TGTGCCAGCAGTTACTCCCGTAACAGTTACAATGAGCAGTTCTTC.

This clone has a single count. V gene TRBV24-1 combines with J gene TRBJ2-7; TRBD1 agrees at 7 bases. J gave up 11 bases and V 4 bases, and 10 bases lay outside the gene matches. There are 13 residues in the CDR3. Germline lookup yields CDR1 KGHDR and CDR2 SFDVKD. CDR3 sequence: CATSESRDRRKYF. DNA of the CDR3: TGTGCCACCAGTGAGTCCCGGGACAGACGGAAGTACTTC.

The table lists this clone with a count of one. The chain is built from TRBV27 and TRBJ1-4; 9 positions match TRBD1. The germline V gene encodes CDR1 MNHEY and CDR2 SMNVEV (reference sequence). The junction had 14 bases not matched to a gene; V was cut back by 6 bases and J by 6 bases. The CDR3 runs to 17 residues. The CDR3 loop reads CASSLLKTGGNDEKLFF. The CDR3 DNA reads TGTGCCAGCAGCCTACTAAAGACAGGGGGGAACGATGAAAAACTGTTTTTT.

DNA for the CDR3: TGTGCCAGCAGTGACTCTTGCGGGACCCCCTCCTTCGACGAGCAGTACTTC. Amino acid sequence: CASSDSCGTPSFDEQYF. The rearrangement uses TRBV6-4 and TRBJ2-7; possibly TRBD2 for D (6 bases). CDR3 length: 17 amino acids. With 0 bases removed from V and 5 bases from J, the gap between germline ends came to 20 bases. In germline, CDR1 is MRHNA, CDR2 SNTAGT.

The chain recombines TRBV7-2 with TRBJ2-7; 14 bases match TRBD2. The V gene end was trimmed by 5 bases and the J gene end by 7 bases; junction bases not matched to a gene: 4. Germline assignment: CDR1 SGHTA and CDR2 FQGNSA. The CDR3 totals 14 residues. CDR3 sequence reads: CASSPRLAGGEQYF. In DNA, the CDR3 is TGTGCCAGCAGCCCCCGACTAGCGGGGGGGGAGCAGTACTTC.

This chain links TRBV6-4 with TRBJ2-3, with D tentatively TRBD1 (6 bases). The V end was cut by 6 bases, the J end by 5 bases, with 12 bases between. This CDR3 is 13 amino acids long. CDR1 MRHNA and CDR2 SNTAGT come from the germline V gene. The CDR3 sequence is CASSLDSRDTQYF. Here the CDR3 DNA reads TGTGCCAGCAGCCTGGACAGTAGAGATACGCAGTATTTT.

The table lists this clone with a few counts. The V and J genes are TRBV5-6 and TRBJ1-2, with TRBD1 matching over 10 bases. Germline CDR1 reads SGHDT; CDR2 reads YYEEEE. The CDR3 is 14 amino acids. With 6 bases clipped from V and 8 bases from J, the junction kept 10 bases outside the gene matches. CDR3: CASNRRDRGGGYTF. The DNA for the CDR3 is TGTGCCAGCAACCGGAGGGACAGGGGAGGGGGCTACACCTTC. Complete variable domain (other parts from reference TRBV5-6 and TRBJ1-2): DAGVTQSPTHLIKTRGQQVTLRCSPKSGHDTVSWYQQALGQGPQFIFQYYEEEERQRGNFPDRFSGHQFPNYSSELNVNALLLGDSALYLCASNRRDRGGGYTFGSGTRLTVV.

The rearrangement joins TRBV15 to TRBJ2-7; 12 bases line up with TRBD2. CDR1 and CDR2 from the germline V gene are LNHNV and YYDKDF (reference sequence). The CDR3 consists of 16 residues. J lost 1 base, V lost 0 bases, and 1 base had no gene match. CDR3 residues: CATSREGLAGSYEQYF. The CDR3 bases are TGTGCCACCAGCAGAGAGGGACTAGCGGGTTCCTACGAGCAGTACTTC.

The chain links TRBV4-1 to TRBJ2-3, with 7 positions matching TRBD2. Germline loops: CDR1 MGHRA, CDR2 YSYEKL. The CDR3 is 16 amino acids. The V and J ends lost 0 bases and 8 bases, in that order; junction bases with no gene match: 11. CDR3 sequence (DNA): TGCGCCAGCAGCCAAGATCGATTGGCTAGCGGACTTACGCAGTATTTT. This gives the protein CASSQDRLASGLTQYF.

J is TRBJ1-6 and V is TRBV5-4; 7 bases are a match to TRBD1. The length of the CDR3 is 15 residues. V dropped 4 bases and J dropped 4; count of bases not matched to a gene: 5. Germline CDR1 and CDR2: SGHNT and YYREEE (reference sequence). The CDR3 here is CASSAGQLYNSPLHF. The CDR3 DNA sequence: TGTGCCAGCAGCGCGGGACAGTTATATAATTCACCCCTCCACTTT.

The genes are TRBV18 and TRBJ2-1; D is unclear. Germline-derived CDR1 and CDR2 are KGHSH and LQKENI. Trimming pared 2 bases from V and 5 bases from J, leaving 10 bases between. The CDR3 is 14 amino acids. Here the CDR3 reads CASSPTRGDNEQFF. In DNA form, the CDR3 reads TGTGCCAGCTCACCAACTCGAGGTGACAATGAGCAGTTCTTC. The variable domain in full, with the rest retrieved from reference TRBV18 and TRBJ2-1, is NAGVMQNPRHLVRRRGQEARLRCSPMKGHSHVYWYRQLPEEGLKFMVYLQKENIIDESGMPKERFSAEFPKEGPSILRIQQVVRGDSAAYFCASSPTRGDNEQFFGPGTRLTVL.

The chain links TRBV19 to TRBJ2-1; maybe TRBD2 (5 bases). V lost 6 bases to trimming and J lost 8 bases, with 20 bases between them. Germline lookup yields CDR1 LNHDA and CDR2 SQIVND (reference sequence). The CDR3 contains 15 residues. The CDR3 protein is CASRNLAGDGDEQFF. CDR3 sequence (DNA): TGTGCCAGTAGAAATCTAGCCGGGGATGGAGATGAGCAGTTCTTC.

This rearrangement joins TRBV18 to TRBJ2-1; D is perhaps TRBD2 (5 bases). V shed 5 bases and J shed 6 bases, with 14 bases lying between them. Germline CDR1 is KGHSH and CDR2 is LQKENI. CDR3 length equals 14 residues. The CDR3, as DNA: TGTGCCAGCTCAGAAACGCCGAGGGCCAATGAGCAGTTCTTC. It specifies CASSETPRANEQFF. The variable domain in full, with the rest retrieved from reference TRBV18 and TRBJ2-1, is NAGVMQNPRHLVRRRGQEARLRCSPMKGHSHVYWYRQLPEEGLKFMVYLQKENIIDESGMPKERFSAEFPKEGPSILRIQQVVRGDSAAYFCASSETPRANEQFFGPGTRLTVL.

In DNA form, the CDR3 reads TGTGCCAGCAGCTCCGGGGTAGCGGGGGGGCTCTACGAGCAGTACTTC. Protein sequence: CASSSGVAGGLYEQYF. The chain uses TRBV7-2 and TRBJ2-7, with TRBD2 matching over 11 bases. Looked up from germline, CDR1 is SGHTA and CDR2 is FQGNSA. V trimming: 4 bases; J trimming: 3 bases; junction bases outside the gene matches: 8. This CDR3 comprises 16 residues.